This T cell receptor beta chain was recovered during a study of cytomegalovirus exposure and HLA in healthy donors. Whole-study findings and limits: The investigators catalogued some 160 TCR beta chains as cytomegalovirus-associated. Trimming of TCR beta V- and J-genes showed a link, identified in a later analysis, to a missense DCLRE1C variant.

Healthy bone marrow donors supplied every sample. The CDR3 runs 17 residues. The V gene lost 0 bases and the J gene lost 0 bases, with 9 bases spanning the gap. CDR1 is MGHRA and CDR2 is YSYEKL in the germline V gene. This PCR relied on a set of 60 Vbeta primers and 13 Jbeta primers. Repertoires were generated with immunoSEQ multiplex PCR, while TCRdb's copy carries only in-frame clones and drops some. The sample records about 210,000 clones, roughly four fifths being singletons. This clone was picked up a small number of times. Its target is unknown. The receptor comes from a man aged 35 to 55 in good health and CMV-seropositive. The gene calls are TRBV4-1 and TRBJ2-6; D not certain. What was sequenced was PBMCs. CDR3: CASSQDQLVSGANVLTF. The DNA for the CDR3 is TGCGCCAGCAGCCAAGATCAACTGGTCTCTGGGGCCAACGTCCTGACTTTC.